This T cell receptor (beta chain) came from a study of CD8+ T cells in alopecia areata. To note about this clone: Antigen specificity is unknown.

General study points: With patients, TCR sharing proved less clear than in mice, a difference possibly related to HLA. Higher clonality than in normal scalp was seen in lesional scalp, especially alopecia totalis/universalis. Normal skin's resident alphabeta T cells are sequenced alongside lesional scalp T cells.

Reverse transcription of extracted RNA yielded cDNA, which provided the sequencing template. Using immunoSEQ multiplex PCR, the repertoire was profiled, and TCRdb retains in-frame clones only, with some absent. The sample carries approximately 150,000 clones, 55% to 65% recorded once. V was clipped by 2 bases and J by 9 bases, with 5 bases between them. Per the germline V gene, CDR1 is MDHEN and CDR2 is SYDVKM. The CDR3 contains 11 residues. Researchers picked out CD4+ and CD8+ T cells from PBMCs by sorting. Source material: CD4+ T cells sorted from blood. The receptor was derived from a human donor in good health. The chain has TRBV28 and TRBJ2-1; no reliable D call. The CDR3 reads CASSLVVEQFF. Written as DNA, the CDR3 is TGTGCCAGCAGTTTAGTGGTTGAGCAGTTCTTC.